The rows below give T cell receptor beta chains drawn from one sample of a study of cytomegalovirus exposure and HLA in healthy donors. Sequenced by immunoSEQ multiplex PCR; TCRdb stores in-frame clones only, minus some. This table has about 58,000 clones, roughly nine tenths appearing once. Specimen: PBMCs. The origin of the receptors is a man younger than 35 in good health and CMV-seronegative. Each CDR3 is given with its conserved first and last residue. Each record gives: V gene, clone size, CDR3 length, D gene, J gene, CDR3 DNA, CDR3 protein. A D gene is named only where the DNA matches it firmly. Clone size, where shown, is once, few, many, or a class for clones that have expanded.

TRBV2	-	17	TRBD1	TRBJ2-2	TGTGCCAGCAGTGAAGCGCTTGGGACAGAGAATACCGGGGAGCTGTTTTTT	CASSEALGTENTGELFF
TRBV6-5	-	13	TRBD1	TRBJ2-1	TGTGCCAGCAGTCAACCCGGGACAGGATTGCAGTTCTTC	CASSQPGTGLQFF
TRBV4-1	-	16	-	TRBJ2-6	TGCGCCAGCAGCCTGACAGGCGACTCTGGGGCCAACGTCCTGACTTTC	CASSLTGDSGANVLTF
TRBV5-6	-	16	TRBD1	TRBJ1-1	TGTGCCAGCAGCTTGGCAGGAACAGGGGCAGGCACTGAAGCTTTCTTT	CASSLAGTGAGTEAFF
TRBV20-1	-	10	-	TRBJ2-4	TGCAGTGCCCCCGTGAACATTCAGTACTTC	CSAPVNIQYF
TRBV30	-	18	TRBD2	TRBJ2-1	TGTGCCTGGAGTAAGACTAGCGGGAGGGCCGGTTCCTACAATGAGCAGTTCTTC	CAWSKTSGRAGSYNEQFF
TRBV28	-	16	-	TRBJ1-5	TGTGCCAGCAGTTTGTGGACTCATTATAGCAATCAGCCCCAGCATTTT	CASSLWTHYSNQPQHF
TRBV29-1	-	14	-	TRBJ2-2	TGCAGCATTGAAGTACCCCCGAGCACCGGGGAGCTGTTTTTT	CSIEVPPSTGELFF
TRBV5-4	-	16	-	TRBJ2-1	TGTGCCAGCAGCCTGGACCCAATACGGTCCTACAATGAGCAGTTCTTC	CASSLDPIRSYNEQFF
TRBV30	-	14	-	TRBJ1-2	TGTGCCTGGAAAGCGAGAGCACGAAACTATGGCTACACCTTC	CAWKARARNYGYTF
TRBV5-6	few	17	-	TRBJ2-1	TGTGCCAGCAGCTTGTCGGGTGGTCCGAGCTCCTACAATGAGCAGTTCTTC	CASSLSGGPSSYNEQFF
TRBV7-9	-	14	-	TRBJ2-5	TGTGCCAGCAGCCCAGAGTGGCGGGAAGAGACCCAGTACTTC	CASSPEWREETQYF
TRBV29-1	-	13	TRBD1	TRBJ1-1	TGCAGCGTTGCGGACAGGGATAACACTGAAGCTTTCTTT	CSVADRDNTEAFF
TRBV4-1	-	16	TRBD2	TRBJ2-5	TGCGCCAGCAGCCAAGATACTAGCGGGACTAAAGAGACCCAGTACTTC	CASSQDTSGTKETQYF
TRBV9	-	14	TRBD1	TRBJ2-5	TGTGCCAGCAGCGTGGGACAGGCCGGAGAGACCCAGTACTTC	CASSVGQAGETQYF
TRBV5-1	once	14	-	TRBJ1-3	TGCGCCAGCAGCTTGGTGGCAGGGGACAACACCATATATTTT	CASSLVAGDNTIYF
TRBV6-6	-	13	-	TRBJ1-1	TGTGCCACCCACGGGATCATGAACACTGAAGCTTTCTTT	CATHGIMNTEAFF
TRBV7-2	-	13	-	TRBJ2-1	TGTGCCAGCAGACCAGCCGGAGGAGGTGAGCAGTTCTTC	CASRPAGGGEQFF
TRBV11-3	-	15	TRBD1	TRBJ2-1	TGTGCCAGCAGCTTAGGACAGGGGGCGCTTAATGAGCAGTTCTTC	CASSLGQGALNEQFF
TRBV6-1	-	15	-	TRBJ2-1	TGTGCCAGCACCTTGACTACCAACTCCTACAATGAGCAGTTCTTC	CASTLTTNSYNEQFF
TRBV6-5	-	12	-	TRBJ2-7	TGTGCCGTCCAGGGGACCTCCTACGAGCAGTACTTC	CAVQGTSYEQYF
TRBV7-2	-	15	TRBD1	TRBJ1-5	TGTGCCAGCAGCCGCGACAGGGTGCGCAATCAGCCCCAGCATTTT	CASSRDRVRNQPQHF
TRBV19	-	12	-	TRBJ2-7	TGTGCCAGTAGTATAGAAACGGGGGAGCAGTACTTC	CASSIETGEQYF
TRBV10-3	-	14	TRBD2	TRBJ2-3	TGTGCCATCAGTGAACTAGCGGCCACAGATACGCAGTATTTT	CAISELAATDTQYF
TRBV5-4	-	15	TRBD2	TRBJ2-3	TGTGCCAGCAGCGGATCTAGCGGAGCTACAGATACGCAGTATTTT	CASSGSSGATDTQYF
TRBV7-9	-	12	-	TRBJ2-1	TGTGCCAGCAGCCCAGGGGTATGGGAGCAGTTCTTC	CASSPGVWEQFF
TRBV5-1	-	16	-	TRBJ1-4	TGCGCCAGCAGCCTCGAGTTCGCGGGAACTAATGAAAAACTGTTTTTT	CASSLEFAGTNEKLFF
TRBV4-3	-	15	TRBD2	TRBJ2-7	TGCGCCAGCAGCCCCGGGGGGGCCGCGAGGGACGAGCAGTACTTC	CASSPGGAARDEQYF
TRBV5-1	-	14	-	TRBJ2-2	TGCGCCAGAAGCATAGCGGAGCGAACCGGGGAGCTGTTTTTT	CARSIAERTGELFF
TRBV13	-	17	TRBD2	TRBJ2-2	TGTGCCAGCAGCCCCCTCCCTAGCGGGGCCAACACCGGGGAGCTGTTTTTT	CASSPLPSGANTGELFF
TRBV9	-	14	-	TRBJ2-7	TGTGCCAGCAGCGCCAGCCCTGGCGGGGACGAGCAGTACTTC	CASSASPGGDEQYF
TRBV27	-	16	-	TRBJ2-2	TGTGCCAGCAGTCCAGGACAGTTTGCGGGGGCCGGGGAGCTGTTTTTT	CASSPGQFAGAGELFF
TRBV9	-	16	TRBD2	TRBJ2-1	TGTGCCAGCAGCGTGGGGAGCGGGGTCTCCTACAATGAGCAGTTCTTC	CASSVGSGVSYNEQFF
TRBV29-1	-	11	TRBD1	TRBJ1-4	TGCAGCGGGTTCAGGGGGGAAAAACTGTTTTTT	CSGFRGEKLFF
TRBV20-1	-	11	-	TRBJ2-3	TGCAGTGCTACCCGACAGGATACGCAGTATTTT	CSATRQDTQYF
TRBV18	once	15	TRBD1	TRBJ1-1	TGTGCCAGCTCACCATCACAGGGGAGGAACACTGAAGCTTTCTTT	CASSPSQGRNTEAFF
TRBV18	-	17	-	TRBJ2-5	TGTGCCAGCTCACCAGGGGCGAAAGGACCCCTAAAAGAGACCCAGTACTTC	CASSPGAKGPLKETQYF
TRBV19	-	16	TRBD1	TRBJ1-5	TGTGCCAGTAGTACACAGGGGGCGCATTATAATCAGCCCCAGCATTTT	CASSTQGAHYNQPQHF